This is a list of T cell receptor beta chains from one sample in a study of cytomegalovirus exposure and HLA in healthy donors. Here immunoSEQ multiplex PCR was the method, and the copy in TCRdb shows in-frame clones only, minus some. In the table there are 100,000 to 150,000 clones, 80% of which are singletons. Material: PBMCs. Receptor source: a female donor in good health and CMV-seronegative. Each CDR3 is given with its conserved first and last residue. D genes are given only for firm matches. Size tells how often a clone was seen (once, few, many) or the class of an expanded clone, and some rows leave it out.

clone_size | j_call | d_call | v_call | cdr3_nt | cdr3_aa
. | TRBJ2-7 | . | TRBV5-1 | TGCGCCAGCAGAACCGGGTCTCACCCCCCGTATTACGAGCAGTACTTC | CASRTGSHPPYYEQYF
. | TRBJ2-7 | TRBD1 | TRBV28 | TGTGCCAGCAGTCCCGAACGGACAGGGGGGTACGAGCAGTACTTC | CASSPERTGGYEQYF
. | TRBJ2-1 | TRBD2 | TRBV5-6 | TGTGCCAGCAGCAGAAGAGGACTGGGGAGGGGAGGTGAGCAGTTCTTC | CASSRRGLGRGGEQFF
. | TRBJ1-5 | . | TRBV10-3 | TGTGCCATCAGTGTACAGGGAAATCAGCCCCAGCATTTT | CAISVQGNQPQHF
. | TRBJ1-1 | . | TRBV7-9 | TGTGCCAGCAGCTTAGGGCCGAATGAAGCTTTCTTT | CASSLGPNEAFF
. | TRBJ2-2 | TRBD2 | TRBV14 | TGTGCCAGCAGCCCATCATCTAGCGGGAGGCCCCGGGGCACCGGGGAGCTGTTTTTT | CASSPSSSGRPRGTGELFF
. | TRBJ2-1 | TRBD2 | TRBV19 | TGTGCCAGTAGCCATCTAGCGGGGGGTTACAATGAGCAGTTCTTC | CASSHLAGGYNEQFF
. | TRBJ2-3 | TRBD2 | TRBV7-6 | TGTGCCAGCAGCTCCAGACTAGCTGGGTCCTCCACAGATACGCAGTATTTT | CASSSRLAGSSTDTQYF
. | TRBJ2-7 | . | TRBV1 | TGCACCAGCAGCCAGTCCTTCGTGGGGACAGGGGGCTACGAGCAGTACTTC | CTSSQSFVGTGGYEQYF
. | TRBJ2-7 | . | TRBV6-1 | TGTGCCAGCAGTTCTGACAGATACTACGAGCAGTACTTC | CASSSDRYYEQYF
. | TRBJ1-4 | . | TRBV10-3 | TGTGCCATCAGTGAGTCGAAGGGGACTACTAATGAAAAACTGTTTTTT | CAISESKGTTNEKLFF
. | TRBJ2-3 | TRBD1 | TRBV6-1 | TGTGCCAGCAGTGACCCCGGGACAGGGGGCTCAGATACGCAGTATTTT | CASSDPGTGGSDTQYF
. | TRBJ1-1 | . | TRBV5-8 | TGTGCCAGCAGCCCCGTGGGCGCCCGGGAGAAAGCTTTCTTT | CASSPVGAREKAFF
. | TRBJ2-5 | TRBD1 | TRBV5-5 | TGTGCTTCGGCCCAGGACAGGGGGCGCCGGGAGACCCAGTACTTC | CASAQDRGRRETQYF
. | TRBJ2-7 | . | TRBV11-1 | TGTGCCAGCAGCCTAGATCGTCTCTACGAGCGGTACTTC | CASSLDRLYERYF
. | TRBJ2-1 | TRBD2 | TRBV2 | TGTGCCAGCAGAGTACTAGCGGGAGGGCCGTATGAGCAGTTCTTC | CASRVLAGGPYEQFF
. | TRBJ2-3 | . | TRBV5-5 | TGTGCCAGCAGCGGGCGATTAGGCGGGACCGATACGCAGTATTTT | CASSGRLGGTDTQYF
. | TRBJ1-5 | TRBD1 | TRBV19 | TGTGCCAGTAGTATCGGAATCAGGGGGCGCAGGAATCAGCCCCAGCATTTT | CASSIGIRGRRNQPQHF
. | TRBJ2-1 | TRBD2 | TRBV6-5 | TGTGCCAGCAGTTACTCGCGGGAGTTATACAATGAGCAGTTCTTC | CASSYSRELYNEQFF
once | TRBJ1-5 | TRBD1 | TRBV19 | TGTGCCAGTAGTCCGAAGGACAGGGGATCGCGGCAGCCCCAGCATTTT | CASSPKDRGSRQPQHF
. | TRBJ1-6 | . | TRBV30 | TGTGCCTGGAGTGTACGCCAGGGTAACAATTCACCCCTCCACTTT | CAWSVRQGNNSPLHF
. | TRBJ2-3 | . | TRBV4-2 | TGTGCCAGCAGCCGCGGGGACCCCGGGGATACGCAGTATTTT | CASSRGDPGDTQYF
. | TRBJ2-5 | TRBD1 | TRBV6-5 | TGTGCCAGCAGTAAGAACAGGGGGCTAGGAGAGACCCAGTACTTC | CASSKNRGLGETQYF
few | TRBJ2-5 | TRBD2 | TRBV7-9 | TGTGCCAGCAGCCCCTTGAGGGGACTAGCGGGAAAAGGACGGGAGACCCAGTACTTC | CASSPLRGLAGKGRETQYF
. | TRBJ2-3 | TRBD2 | TRBV30 | TGTGCCTGGAGTGAGGGACTAGCGGCAGATACGCAGTATTTT | CAWSEGLAADTQYF
. | TRBJ1-3 | . | TRBV7-6 | TGTGCCAGCAGCCCCGGGGGGGCTGGAAACACCATATATTTT | CASSPGGAGNTIYF
. | TRBJ1-3 | TRBD1 | TRBV4-1 | TGCGCCAGCAGCCTACTTACAGGGGGAGGTGGAAACACCATATATTTT | CASSLLTGGGGNTIYF
few | TRBJ2-1 | TRBD1 | TRBV27 | TGTGCCAGCAGACGGACAGGGGTGGATGAGCAGTTCTTC | CASRRTGVDEQFF
once | TRBJ2-5 | . | TRBV5-1 | TGCGCCAGCAGCGTCCCGACAGGGTCCCGGGGGGAGACCCAGTACTTC | CASSVPTGSRGETQYF
. | TRBJ2-7 | TRBD1 | TRBV10-3 | TGTGCCATCAGGACGACAGGGGCTTCCTACGAGCAGTACTTC | CAIRTTGASYEQYF
. | TRBJ1-5 | . | TRBV5-1 | TGCGCCAGCAGCTTGGGCGGGGGCGGGCAGCCCCAGCATTTT | CASSLGGGGQPQHF
. | TRBJ2-6 | TRBD2 | TRBV29-1 | TGCAGCGTTGAAGATCGGGGGGGCTCTGGGGCCAACGTCCTGACTTTC | CSVEDRGGSGANVLTF
. | TRBJ2-7 | TRBD1 | TRBV18 | TGTGCCAGCTCCCAGGGACAGGGGGCCTACGAGCAGTACTTC | CASSQGQGAYEQYF
. | TRBJ2-7 | . | TRBV5-1 | TGCGCCAGCAGCTTGGGGACGGAGGGCTCCTACGAGCAGTACTTC | CASSLGTEGSYEQYF
. | TRBJ2-5 | . | TRBV6-1 | TGTGCCAGCAGTGGATGGAGAGGGGAGACCCAGTACTTC | CASSGWRGETQYF
. | TRBJ2-5 | . | TRBV11-2 | TGTGCCAGCAGCTTACTGTCTACTCAAGAGACCCAGTACTTC | CASSLLSTQETQYF
. | TRBJ1-1 | . | TRBV5-1 | TGCGCCAGCAGCCTACATGACATGGCCACTGAAGCTTTCTTT | CASSLHDMATEAFF
. | TRBJ1-3 | TRBD1 | TRBV9 | TGTGCCAGCAGCGTAGTAGGGACAGGGTCGAACACCATATATTTT | CASSVVGTGSNTIYF
. | TRBJ2-2 | . | TRBV2 | TGTGCCATCTCGAACACCGGGGAGCTGTTTTTT | CAISNTGELFF
. | TRBJ2-1 | TRBD2 | TRBV5-4 | TGTGCCAGCAGCTCGCCTAGCGGGACCGGCGTTGTGGAGCAGTTCTTC | CASSSPSGTGVVEQFF
. | TRBJ1-1 | . | TRBV18 | TGTGCCAGCTCACTTTCGGGCACTGAAGCTTTCTTT | CASSLSGTEAFF
. | TRBJ2-7 | . | TRBV7-6 | TGTGCCAGCAGCTTAGAGCAGGGCTACGAGCAGTACTTC | CASSLEQGYEQYF
. | TRBJ1-1 | . | TRBV29-1 | TGCAGCGTTGAAGATGAGGCAGGGAAAAACACTGAAGCTTTCTTT | CSVEDEAGKNTEAFF
. | TRBJ2-1 | . | TRBV7-6 | TGTGCCAGCAGCTTAGCGCTCCCTAGTACGTTCAATGAGCAGTTCTTC | CASSLALPSTFNEQFF
few | TRBJ2-7 | . | TRBV6-1 | TGTGCCAGCAGGAACGCCGGGACTGCCCCCTACGAGCAGTACTTC | CASRNAGTAPYEQYF
. | TRBJ2-3 | TRBD2 | TRBV6-6 | TGTGCCAGCAGCAAAAGCGGGAGTGCTGCAGATACGCAGTATTTT | CASSKSGSAADTQYF
. | TRBJ1-6 | TRBD1 | TRBV5-4 | TGTGCCAGCAGCTTGCGGACAGGCGATAATTCACCCCTCCACTTT | CASSLRTGDNSPLHF
. | TRBJ1-4 | . | TRBV4-1 | TGCGCCAGCAGCCGCAAGACTGACAGCGACGGGGAAAAACTGTTTTTT | CASSRKTDSDGEKLFF
once | TRBJ2-5 | . | TRBV5-1 | TGCGCCAGCAGCTTGGCGTCAGGGGGGGAGACCCAGTACTTC | CASSLASGGETQYF
. | TRBJ1-1 | . | TRBV11-2 | TGTGCCAGCAGCCCGACAGGGAACACTGAAGCTTTCTTT | CASSPTGNTEAFF
. | TRBJ2-1 | TRBD1 | TRBV30 | TGTGCCTGGAGAGGACAGGGACGTGAGCAGTTCTTC | CAWRGQGREQFF
few | TRBJ2-3 | . | TRBV18 | TGTGCCAGCTCACCACAAGCAGGAGGGCCTTCGGGTACGCAGTATTTT | CASSPQAGGPSGTQYF
. | TRBJ1-5 | . | TRBV6-1 | TGTGCCAGCAGCTGGTTCGGGGGGGAGAATCAGCCCCAGCATTTT | CASSWFGGENQPQHF
. | TRBJ2-5 | . | TRBV6-5 | TGTGCCAGCAGTTACCAGCGGCAACAAGAGACCCAGTACTTC | CASSYQRQQETQYF
. | TRBJ1-5 | . | TRBV28 | TGTGCCAGCAGCACCAGGGGTGCGGGTCAGCCCCAGCATTTT | CASSTRGAGQPQHF
. | TRBJ2-1 | . | TRBV10-1 | TGCGCCAGCGGGAGCTACAATGAGCAGTTCTTC | CASGSYNEQFF
. | TRBJ2-1 | . | TRBV18 | TGTGCCAGCTCAAGTTATCCGGGAGCCTACAATGAGCAGTTCTTC | CASSSYPGAYNEQFF
. | TRBJ2-5 | . | TRBV2 | TGTGCCAGCAGCAGAGAGACCCAGTACTTC | CASSRETQYF
. | TRBJ2-2 | TRBD2 | TRBV28 | TGTGCCAGCATCCCCGCGGGACTAGCGGGAGGAAACGGGAACACCGGGGAGCTGTTTTTT | CASIPAGLAGGNGNTGELFF